The 13 T cell receptor beta chains presented below share a single source sample, sequenced in a study of cytomegalovirus exposure and HLA in healthy donors (dated by TCRdb to 2016 to 2017). The method behind the library was the immunoSEQ multiplex PCR assay. The multiplex PCR relied on a mix of 60 forward primers for TCR Vbeta segments and 13 reverse primers for TCR Jbeta segments. TCRdb re-hosts the immuneACCESS table, in-frame sequences only. Its copies lack some clones; in the studies checked, an unresolved V gene accounts for under half of them, and the cause for the rest is not known. The sample table holds under 85,000 clones, of which 60% to 85% were seen once. The top ten clones comprise around 22% of the sample. The sample consisted of PBMCs. Source of these receptors: a woman aged 35 to 49 in good health and CMV-seropositive.

The rearrangement joins TRBV14 to TRBJ2-5; D remains ambiguous. Germline V gives CDR1 SGHDN, CDR2 FVKESK. V lost 2 bases to trimming and J lost 4 bases, with 17 bases between them. The CDR3 is 16 residues long. The CDR3 here is CASSQSFPHFRETQYF. The CDR3 nucleotides are TGTGCCAGCAGCCAATCTTTCCCGCATTTTAGAGAGACCCAGTACTTC.

V is TRBV7-8 and J is TRBJ2-7, with D unresolved. This CDR3 is 14 amino acids long. Germline CDR1 reads SGHVS; CDR2 reads FQNEAQ. V lost 1 base to trimming and J lost 3 bases, with 10 bases between them. The CDR3, as DNA: TGTGCCAGCAGCTTAGGGCATGGCAACTACGAGCAGTACTTC. Translation gives CASSLGHGNYEQYF.

The rearrangement joins TRBV5-1 to TRBJ2-5; TRBD2 aligns across 7 bases. V shed 5 bases and J 4 bases; nucleotides not matched to a gene: 5. CDR1 and CDR2 from the germline V gene are SGHRS and YFSETQ. The CDR3 runs to 13 residues. This CDR3 reads CASSWEGGETQYF. CDR3 bases: TGCGCCAGCAGTTGGGAGGGCGGAGAGACCCAGTACTTC.

The chain joins TRBV6-6 to TRBJ2-5, with 10 bases that match TRBD2. The DNA end lines up better with TRBJ2-7; the J call may be wrong. Germline assignment: CDR1 MNHNY and CDR2 SVGAGI (reference sequence). The CDR3 has 14 amino acids. CDR3 DNA: TGTGCCAGCAGAGGTAGCGGGAGGTCCTACGAGCAGTACTTC. Translating gives CASRGSGRSYEQYF.

CDR3 region: CASSPGQLYEQYF. The CDR3 region has the DNA TGTGCCAGCAGCCCGGGACAGTTATACGAGCAGTACTTC. This rearrangement joins TRBV5-4 to TRBJ2-7; 7 positions agree with TRBD1. J gave up 4 bases and V 4 bases, and 5 bases lay outside the gene matches. The germline V gene encodes CDR1 SGHNT and CDR2 YYREEE (reference sequence). This CDR3 has 13 amino acids.

The chain joins TRBV7-8 to TRBJ2-1, with D maybe TRBD1 (6 bases). The CDR3 has 15 residues. Trimming stripped 1 base from V and 5 bases from J, with 12 bases between. CDR1 and CDR2 (germline): SGHVS, FQNEAQ. This chain's CDR3 is CASSLVTGSNNEQFF. The CDR3 DNA is TGTGCCAGCAGCTTAGTGACAGGCTCGAACAATGAGCAGTTCTTC.

This clone was counted only a few times. The V gene is TRBV6-5, the J gene TRBJ1-5; 8 bases line up with TRBD1. After removal of 5 bases from V and 3 bases from J, the junction contained 6 bases not matched to a gene. This CDR3 region has 15 residues. Germline CDR1 is MNHEY and CDR2 is SVGAGI. CDR3 region: CASSTDRGHNQPQHF. Here the CDR3 DNA reads TGTGCCAGCAGTACCGACAGGGGCCACAATCAGCCCCAGCATTTT.

A few counts support this clone. The DNA for the CDR3 is TGCGCCAGCAGCCAAGCACTCTTGGATACGCAGTATTTT. It codes for CASSQALLDTQYF. The rearrangement links TRBV4-1 to TRBJ2-3; D unresolved. Germline lookup yields CDR1 MGHRA and CDR2 YSYEKL. Trimming took off 1 base at V and 6 bases at J, with 8 bases between the two ends. The CDR3 spans 13 residues.

The chain joins TRBV15 to TRBJ2-7; 7 bases agree with TRBD1. Unmatched junction bases numbered 12, after V lost 4 bases and J lost 3 bases. Germline V lookup: CDR1 LNHNV, CDR2 YYDKDF (reference sequence). The CDR3 sequence is 16 residues long. CDR3 sequence: CATSKVQTGLFYEQYF. CDR3 coding DNA: TGTGCCACCAGCAAGGTACAGACAGGGCTTTTCTACGAGCAGTACTTC.

The chain recombines TRBV5-5 with TRBJ1-2; D not resolved. This CDR3 is 12 amino acids long. Trimming took 0 bases from V and 10 from J, leaving 10 bases between them. Germline loops: CDR1 SGHKS, CDR2 YYEKEE (reference sequence). The CDR3 here is CASSLGGQFYTF. In DNA form, the CDR3 reads TGTGCCAGCAGCTTGGGTGGGCAGTTCTACACCTTC.

As regards this clone: One end of the junction is discordant with germline, which a read error may explain. V and J are TRBV9 and TRBJ2-1; 8 positions match TRBD2. The length of the CDR3 is 15 residues. In germline, CDR1 is SGDLS, CDR2 YYNGEE. The CDR3 spells CASSVDGRGRNERFF. The DNA for the CDR3 is TGTGCCAGCAGCGTAGACGGGAGGGGCAGGAATGAGCGGTTCTTC.

This sequence joins TRBV28 and TRBJ1-5, with D maybe TRBD1 (6 bases). The length of the CDR3 is 14 residues. V lost 9 bases and J lost 2, with 14 bases in between. Germline CDR1 MDHEN, CDR2 SYDVKM. This CDR3 reads CASTTGLGNQPQHF. The CDR3 bases are TGTGCCAGTACAACAGGGTTGGGCAATCAGCCCCAGCATTTT.

This chain uses TRBV5-6 with TRBJ2-5; tentative D call: TRBD2 (5 bases). The CDR3 loop spans 14 amino acids. The V gene's germline CDR1 is SGHDT and CDR2 YYEEEE. V was trimmed by 0 bases and J by 3 bases, leaving 9 bases between them. CDR3 sequence: CASSLAGVKETQYF. The DNA for the CDR3 is TGTGCCAGCAGCTTGGCCGGGGTTAAAGAGACCCAGTACTTC.